These 24 T cell receptor beta chains originate from one sample sequenced in a study of shared clonotypes between healthy human individuals. TCRdb keeps only in-frame clones here, not all; method: immunoSEQ multiplex PCR. The sample includes about 110,000 clones, around 66% of them seen just once. Sequenced: memory CD8+ T cells sorted from blood. Subset indicated: CD45RO+ cells pooled with CCR7-negative TemRA cells. These receptors were taken from a woman under 40 in good health.

The chain links TRBV5-4 to TRBJ2-2; D not certain. The V gene lost 6 bases and the J gene lost 7 bases, with 16 bases spanning the gap. The germline V gene has CDR1 SGHNT and CDR2 YYREEE (reference sequence). This CDR3 comprises 14 residues. CDR3 DNA: TGTGCCAGCAATGTATGGGCGTCGGGCGGGGAGCTGTTTTTT. Its protein product is CASNVWASGGELFF.

This sequence joins TRBV4-1 and TRBJ2-7; 7 bases agree with TRBD2. The V segment lost 0 bases and the J segment 5 bases; nucleotides outside the gene matches: 1. CDR1 MGHRA and CDR2 YSYEKL come from the germline V gene. The CDR3 covers 13 residues. For the CDR3, the DNA is TGCGCCAGCAGCCAAGATCGGGGGGACGAGCAGTACTTC. It encodes CASSQDRGDEQYF.

This clone was counted a single time. This chain uses TRBV18 with TRBJ2-7; D may match TRBD1 or TRBD2 (5 bases each). Germline-derived CDR1 and CDR2 are KGHSH and LQKENI. The CDR3 runs to 13 residues. V was cut by 5 bases and J by 4 bases, with 12 bases left in between. The CDR3 region is CASSRGSGYEQYF. CDR3 in DNA: TGTGCCAGCTCAAGAGGGTCAGGGTACGAGCAGTACTTC. Combining the CDR3 with reference TRBV18 and TRBJ2-7 gives the whole variable domain NAGVMQNPRHLVRRRGQEARLRCSPMKGHSHVYWYRQLPEEGLKFMVYLQKENIIDESGMPKERFSAEFPKEGPSILRIQQVVRGDSAAYFCASSRGSGYEQYFGPGTRLTVT.

Remarks on this clone: This likely traces to a read error, being one base from a far larger clone. This sample also contains other DNA sequences that code for the same CDR3. This chain uses TRBV7-8 with TRBJ1-5; perhaps TRBD1 as D (5 bases). The germline V gene encodes CDR1 SGHVS and CDR2 FQNEAQ. V was shortened by 3 bases and J by 6 bases, with 15 bases between the two germline ends. The CDR3 runs to 15 residues. The CDR3 spells CASSLYQGPSQPQHF. The CDR3 coding sequence is TGTGCCAGCAGCTTGTATCAGGGACCAAGTCAGCCCCAGCATTTT. The full variable domain, in which reference TRBV7-8 and TRBJ1-5 provide the parts outside the CDR3, is GAGVSQSPRYKVAKRGQDVALRCDPISGHVSLFWYQQALGQGPEFLTYFQNEAQLDKSGLPSDRFFAERPEGSVSTLKIQRTQQEDSAVYLCASSLYQGPSQPQHFGDGTRLSIL.

This clone has just one count. The chain employs TRBV25-1 and TRBJ2-3, with D tentatively TRBD2 (6 bases). Germline V gene lookup returns CDR1 MGHDK and CDR2 SYGVNS. The CDR3 covers 16 residues. Trimming cost V 7 bases and J 6 bases, with 23 bases left between them. The CDR3 reads CASTSPGGEIGDTQYF. CDR3 coding DNA: TGTGCCAGCACCTCCCCAGGAGGGGAAATAGGGGATACGCAGTATTTT.

The gene calls are TRBV18 and TRBJ2-7; 7 bases fit TRBD1. The germline gives CDR1 KGHSH, CDR2 LQKENI. V trimming: 8 bases; J trimming: 2 bases; junction bases outside the gene matches: 18. The CDR3 is 17 residues long. The DNA of the CDR3 is TGTGCCAGCGCACAGGGGCGTCGTTCGCTTTGGGCCTACGAGCAGTACTTC. It specifies CASAQGRRSLWAYEQYF.

The rearrangement uses TRBV28 and TRBJ2-1; maybe TRBD2 (6 bases). Trimming took off 5 bases at V and 2 bases at J, with 13 bases between the two ends. The CDR3 loop spans 15 amino acids. CDR1 is MDHEN and CDR2 is SYDVKM in the germline V gene. In DNA, the CDR3 is TGTGCCAGCAGTGTCACTAGCCCCCCCTACAATGAGCAGTTCTTC. This gives the protein CASSVTSPPYNEQFF.

The chain joins TRBV9 to TRBJ2-1; D gene uncertain. The CDR3 covers 15 residues. The V gene lost 1 base and the J gene lost 4 bases, with 12 bases spanning the gap. The germline CDR1 and CDR2 sequences are SGDLS and YYNGEE. The CDR3 loop reads CASSVSWGVYNEQFF. CDR3 coding DNA: TGTGCCAGCAGCGTAAGTTGGGGTGTATACAATGAGCAGTTCTTC.

This clone was seen only once. The V and J genes are TRBV2 and TRBJ2-7, with TRBD1 as a possible D gene (6 bases). The length of the CDR3 is 15 residues. Germline V lookup: CDR1 SNHLY, CDR2 FYNNEI. Trimming shortened V by 7 bases and J by 0 bases, and 16 bases separated the two germline ends. The CDR3 sequence: CASTTRGWSSYEQYF. As DNA, the CDR3 is TGTGCCAGCACCACCAGGGGCTGGAGCTCCTACGAGCAGTACTTC.

This clone was detected ten times or more. The J gene is TRBJ2-7, the V gene TRBV5-6; D possibly corresponds to TRBD1 (6 bases). CDR1 SGHDT and CDR2 YYEEEE come from the germline V gene. Trimming removed 0 bases at V and 3 bases at J, with 10 bases between. The CDR3 is made up of 14 amino acids. CDR3 DNA sequence: TGTGCCAGCAGCTTGGGGGACACAGACTACGAGCAGTACTTC. Translation gives CASSLGDTDYEQYF.

The table lists this clone with a few counts. The chain links TRBV6-5 to TRBJ2-2, with 7 bases fitting TRBD2. CDR1 is MNHEY, CDR2 SVGAGI, per germline. V was clipped by 5 bases and J by 3 bases; unmatched bases: 6. This CDR3 contains 15 residues. CDR3 in DNA: TGTGCCAGCAGTGCCACTAGCGAGCACACCGGGGAGCTGTTTTTT. Translating gives CASSATSEHTGELFF.

This chain joins TRBV27 and TRBJ2-7; D ambiguous. Germline lookup yields CDR1 MNHEY and CDR2 SMNVEV (reference sequence). V lost 4 bases and J lost 4, with 17 bases in between. CDR3 length: 15 residues. CDR3 coding DNA: TGTGCCAGCAGTTCGGTCGGAGTTTCCTTTTACGAGCAGTACTTC. Its translation: CASSSVGVSFYEQYF.

This clone was seen ten or more times. The V gene is TRBV19, the J gene TRBJ2-6, with a weak D call TRBD2 (6 bases). V shed 5 bases and J shed 0 bases, with 11 bases lying between them. This CDR3 contains 16 residues. Germline CDR1 LNHDA, CDR2 SQIVND (reference sequence). CDR3 amino acids: CASSAKGLSGANVLTF. CDR3 DNA: TGTGCCAGTAGTGCGAAGGGACTCTCTGGGGCCAACGTCCTGACTTTC.

The chain is built from TRBV10-3 and TRBJ2-1, with 7 bases identical to TRBD2. V shed 7 bases and J 0 bases; nucleotides not matched to a gene: 3. Germline V gene data show CDR1 as ENHRY and CDR2 as SYGVKD. CDR3 length: 14 residues. The CDR3 reads CAITASGSYNEQFF. The CDR3 nucleotides are TGTGCCATCACGGCTAGCGGCTCCTACAATGAGCAGTTCTTC.

The chain employs TRBV5-4 and TRBJ1-1; D perhaps matches TRBD1 (5 bases). The CDR3 is 13 residues long. The V and J ends lost 4 bases and 5 bases respectively, with 12 bases between them. Germline values: CDR1 SGHNT, CDR2 YYREEE (reference sequence). The CDR3 DNA reads TGTGCCAGCAGCCCGGGGCCCGGTACTGAAGCTTTCTTT. It specifies CASSPGPGTEAFF.

This clone occurred a few times. The J gene is TRBJ2-1, the V gene TRBV10-1; the D is unclear. The CDR3 sequence is 15 residues long. The V and J ends lost 2 bases and 10 bases respectively, with 18 bases between them. Germline CDR1 WNHNN, CDR2 SYGVQD (reference sequence). CDR3 sequence (DNA): TGCGCCAGCAGTGAGCCACCGTATAGTGGGTTGGAGCAGTTCTTC. It translates to CASSEPPYSGLEQFF.

This sequence joins TRBV2 and TRBJ1-1, with D possibly being TRBD1 (6 bases). CDR1 is SNHLY and CDR2 is FYNNEI in the germline V gene. The CDR3 has 16 amino acids. The V end was cut by 4 bases, the J end by 6 bases, with 21 bases between. CDR3 amino acids: CASSGLTGVFEPEAFF. CDR3 coding DNA: TGTGCCAGCAGTGGCCTGACAGGTGTATTTGAACCTGAAGCTTTCTTT.

This chain joins TRBV7-9 and TRBJ1-1; D is ambiguous. The CDR3 extends over 16 amino acids. Trimming removed 4 bases at V and 0 bases at J, with 15 bases between. Germline assignment: CDR1 SEHNR and CDR2 FQNEAQ (reference sequence). The CDR3 nucleotides read TGTGCCAGCAGCTCTACGACGGGAACTGTGAACACTGAAGCTTTCTTT. It codes for CASSSTTGTVNTEAFF.

The DNA of the CDR3 is TGTGCCAGCAGTGACAGGGGACAGGGTGAGCAGTTCTTC. Protein sequence: CASSDRGQGEQFF. J is TRBJ2-1 and V is TRBV6-4, with 9 nucleotides matching TRBD1. With 2 bases clipped from V and 9 bases from J, the junction kept 2 bases outside the gene matches. The V gene's germline CDR1 is MRHNA and CDR2 SNTAGT. The CDR3 has 13 amino acids.

V usage is TRBV6-6 and J usage is TRBJ2-1, with 11 positions matching TRBD2. The ends lost 5 bases at V and 2 bases at J; junction bases unmatched: 5. The CDR3 spans 16 residues. Per germline, CDR1 MNHNY and CDR2 SVGAGI (reference sequence). The CDR3 DNA reads as TGTGCCAGCAGTCAAACTAGCGGGGGTGCCTACAATGAGCAGTTCTTC. It codes for CASSQTSGGAYNEQFF.

There are a few counts of this clone. The rearrangement links TRBV15 to TRBJ2-7; D could derive from TRBD1 or TRBD2 (5 bases each). The V end lost 5 bases, the J end lost 6 bases, and 14 bases lay between the germline ends. Looked up from germline, CDR1 is LNHNV and CDR2 is YYDKDF (reference sequence). This CDR3 is 13 amino acids long. The CDR3 region is CATSGIEGLEQYF. DNA for the CDR3: TGTGCCACCAGCGGAATCGAGGGGCTCGAGCAGTACTTC.

This clone turned up a few times. The CDR3 DNA is TGTGCCAGCAGTGACTCAGGGGAGACCAGCTCTGGGGCCAACGTCCTGACTTTC. Translation: CASSDSGETSSGANVLTF. The gene calls are TRBV6-4 and TRBJ2-6, with D perhaps assigned TRBD1 or TRBD2 (5 bases each). Trimming pared 0 bases from V and 0 bases from J, leaving 12 bases between. The V gene's germline CDR1 is MRHNA and CDR2 SNTAGT. The CDR3 covers 18 residues.

The V call is TRBV5-1, the J call TRBJ1-5; no clear D gene. V lost 7 bases and J lost 9, with 17 bases in between. CDR3 size: 13 residues. Germline lookup yields CDR1 SGHRS and CDR2 YFSETQ. CDR3 in amino acids: CASRDGDSGPQHF. DNA for the CDR3: TGCGCCAGCCGAGACGGAGACTCAGGGCCCCAGCATTTT.

The chain is built from TRBV10-3 and TRBJ2-3, with D unclear. The CDR3 extends over 12 amino acids. Trimming removed 7 bases from V and 2 bases from J, with 7 bases in between. Germline lookup yields CDR1 ENHRY and CDR2 SYGVKD. The CDR3 sequence: CAIMRLTDTQYF. Here the CDR3 DNA reads TGTGCCATCATGAGACTCACAGATACGCAGTATTTT.